The 20 T cell receptor beta chains below all came from one sample that was sequenced in a study of ipilimumab plus nivolumab after autologous stem cell transplantation. TCRdb's copy holds only in-frame clones and misses some; the assay was immunoSEQ multiplex PCR. The top ten clones hold around 1% of a sample with tens of thousands of clones, about 92% of them seen once. The sequencing used PBMCs, collected in a trial of ipilimumab plus nivolumab as post-transplant consolidation. The receptors originated from a male donor with multiple myeloma.

A few counts support this clone. The CDR3 DNA is TGTGCCAGCAGCTCGCTCACTGAAGCTTTCTTT. Protein sequence: CASSSLTEAFF. This sequence joins TRBV11-2 and TRBJ1-1, with D hard to call. Germline V gives CDR1 SGHAT, CDR2 FQNNGV. V was trimmed by 4 bases and J by 4 bases, leaving 4 bases between them. This CDR3 region has 11 residues.

This clone was recorded once. This sequence joins TRBV6-1 and TRBJ1-5, with D maybe TRBD1 (6 bases). Trimming took off 5 bases at V and 7 bases at J, with 15 bases between the two ends. This CDR3 is built from 14 residues. CDR1 MNHNS and CDR2 SASEGT come from the germline V gene. CDR3 nucleotide sequence: TGTGCCAGCAGTACAGGGCGGGGGTTACAGCCCCAGCATTTT. This sequence encodes CASSTGRGLQPQHF.

This chain joins TRBV6-4 and TRBJ1-4; TRBD1 is a possible D gene (5 bases). Germline loops: CDR1 MRHNA, CDR2 SNTAGT. CDR3 length: 15 residues. V was trimmed by 5 bases and J by 3 bases, leaving 13 bases between them. CDR3 sequence (DNA): TGTGCCAGCAGTCTGACGGGACGGCCTAATGAAAAACTGTTTTTT. Its protein product is CASSLTGRPNEKLFF.

The chain uses TRBV6-5 and TRBJ2-7; D ambiguous. The CDR3 spans 15 residues. Deletions cut 5 bases from V and 2 bases from J, with 16 bases between. Looked up from germline, CDR1 is MNHEY and CDR2 is SVGAGI. The CDR3 nucleotides read TGTGCCAGCAGTCCGCTGAGGACGGGCGCCTACGAGCAGTACTTC. It translates to CASSPLRTGAYEQYF.

The chain recombines TRBV7-9 with TRBJ2-3, with D perhaps TRBD2 (5 bases). The CDR3 consists of 16 residues. Germline CDR1 is SEHNR and CDR2 is FQNEAQ (reference sequence). With 4 bases removed from V and 4 bases from J, the gap between germline ends came to 18 bases. CDR3 nucleotide sequence: TGTGCCAGCAGCTACCTCCTAGGAGGTTTTCCAGATACGCAGTATTTT. It specifies CASSYLLGGFPDTQYF.

This chain connects TRBV20-1 to TRBJ1-1; 7 bases are shared with TRBD1. CDR3 length equals 11 residues. Germline CDR1 DFQATT, CDR2 SNEGSKA (reference sequence). The CDR3 DNA follows: TGCAAGGGGGCGACGGGCACTGAAGCTTTCTTT. Translating gives CKGATGTEAFF.

The chain combines TRBV29-1 with TRBJ2-2; D unresolved. The CDR3 contains 13 residues. The V and J ends lost 4 bases and 3 bases respectively, with 9 bases between them. Germline CDR1 SQVTM, CDR2 ANQGSEA. The CDR3 sequence is CSVVSMDTGELFF. The CDR3 DNA reads TGCAGCGTTGTTTCCATGGACACCGGGGAGCTGTTTTTT.

The chain is built from TRBV7-9 and TRBJ2-1; no firm D call. Trimming removed 4 bases at V and 3 bases at J, with 7 bases between. This CDR3 spans 13 amino acids. Germline V gene data show CDR1 as SEHNR and CDR2 as FQNEAQ (reference sequence). DNA for the CDR3: TGTGCCAGCAGCTCCAACAACTACAATGAGCAGTTCTTC. It is translated as CASSSNNYNEQFF.

This clone was picked up a small number of times. In DNA form, the CDR3 reads TGCGCCAGCAGTCTCCCCGGGACCCGGGTCGCCGGGGAGCTGTTTTTT. The encoded protein is CASSLPGTRVAGELFF. This rearrangement joins TRBV5-1 to TRBJ2-2; D is tentatively TRBD1 or TRBD2 (5 bases each). The V and J ends lost 5 bases and 6 bases respectively, with 20 bases between them. CDR3 size: 16 residues. Germline V lookup: CDR1 SGHRS, CDR2 YFSETQ. Full variable domain (missing parts from reference TRBV5-1 and TRBJ2-2): KAGVTQTPRYLIKTRGQQVTLSCSPISGHRSVSWYQQTPGQGLQFLFEYFSETQRNKGNFPGRFSGRQFSNSRSEMNVSTLELGDSALYLCASSLPGTRVAGELFFGEGSRLTVL.

The rearrangement joins TRBV2 to TRBJ2-1; 9 nucleotides align to TRBD2. V dropped 4 bases and J dropped 9; count of bases not matched to a gene: 7. CDR1 and CDR2 (germline): SNHLY, FYNNEI. The CDR3 runs to 14 residues. The CDR3 is CASSVRTSVSEQFF. In DNA, the CDR3 is TGTGCCAGCAGTGTGAGGACTAGCGTCAGTGAGCAGTTCTTC.

This sequence joins TRBV19 and TRBJ1-1; D unclear. This CDR3 contains 13 residues. V gave up 3 bases and J gave up 4 bases, with 9 bases separating them. Looked up from germline, CDR1 is LNHDA and CDR2 is SQIVND (reference sequence). The CDR3 loop is CASSIAGVTEAFF. CDR3 coding DNA: TGTGCCAGTAGTATCGCAGGTGTCACTGAAGCTTTCTTT.

The gene calls are TRBV29-1 and TRBJ2-3; weak D call: TRBD1 (6 bases). Germline CDR1 and CDR2: SQVTM and ANQGSEA. CDR3 length: 13 amino acids. Trimming removed 1 base at V and 8 bases at J, with 13 bases between. This CDR3 reads CSVEGRGASTQYF. Written as DNA, the CDR3 is TGCAGCGTTGAAGGCAGGGGCGCGAGTACGCAGTATTTT.

This chain joins TRBV2 and TRBJ1-4; D is uncertain. The V end was cut by 7 bases, the J end by 0 bases, with 9 bases between. The CDR3 spans 14 residues. CDR1 and CDR2 from the germline V gene are SNHLY and FYNNEI. CDR3 bases: TGTGCCAGCAACACACCCCCAACTAATGAAAAACTGTTTTTT. It encodes CASNTPPTNEKLFF.

The chain combines TRBV7-2 with TRBJ1-1, with D hard to call. Germline loops: CDR1 SGHTA, CDR2 FQGNSA. The CDR3 length is 14 residues. With 5 bases removed from V and 0 bases from J, the gap between germline ends came to 10 bases. CDR3 region: CASSLTRVNTEAFF. The CDR3 nucleotides read TGTGCCAGCAGCCTGACTCGGGTGAACACTGAAGCTTTCTTT.

This clone was detected a few times. The V call is TRBV27, the J call TRBJ2-4, with 11 bases aligning to TRBD2. CDR3 length equals 14 residues. Germline values: CDR1 MNHEY, CDR2 SMNVEV (reference sequence). The V and J ends lost 6 bases and 7 bases, in that order; junction bases with no gene match: 5. CDR3 protein: CASRDSGRGNIQYF. In nucleotides, the CDR3 is TGTGCCAGCAGGGATAGCGGGAGGGGGAACATTCAGTACTTC.

The CDR3 bases are TGTGCCAGCACCTCCGACAGCTCCTACGAGCAGTACTTC. It encodes CASTSDSSYEQYF. This rearrangement joins TRBV28 to TRBJ2-7; TRBD1 might be the D (5 bases). V was trimmed by 7 bases and J by 0 bases, leaving 10 bases between them. This CDR3 is built from 13 residues. Per the germline V gene, CDR1 is MDHEN and CDR2 is SYDVKM.

The CDR3 protein is CASSLPGRGHHNEQFF. The CDR3 DNA is TGTGCCAGCAGCCTCCCGGGCAGGGGCCATCACAATGAGCAGTTCTTC. J is TRBJ2-1 and V is TRBV4-2; weak D call: TRBD1 (6 bases). V shed 4 bases and J shed 5 bases, with 18 bases lying between them. The CDR3 is 16 residues long. Germline CDR1 reads LGHNA; CDR2 reads YNFKEQ.

The chain links TRBV7-2 to TRBJ2-2, with TRBD1 identical over 7 bases. The CDR3 is made up of 16 amino acids. The germline gives CDR1 SGHTA, CDR2 FQGNSA. V shed 3 bases and J 4 bases; nucleotides not matched to a gene: 8. The CDR3 protein is CASSFRQGRGTGELFF. The CDR3 DNA sequence: TGTGCCAGCAGCTTCCGACAGGGCAGAGGCACCGGGGAGCTGTTTTTT.

The chain has TRBV7-2 and TRBJ2-5; the match to TRBD2 covers 11 bases. CDR1 is SGHTA and CDR2 is FQGNSA in the germline V gene. The junction had 16 bases not matched to a gene; V was cut back by 5 bases and J by 5 bases. The CDR3 covers 18 residues. Here the CDR3 DNA reads TGTGCCAGCAGCGACCGGCAAATAGCGGGGGGGTACGGTGAGACCCAGTACTTC. As protein: CASSDRQIAGGYGETQYF.

The count of this clone is one. The gene calls are TRBV4-3 and TRBJ2-3; 7 bases line up with TRBD2. The germline gives CDR1 LGHNA, CDR2 YSLEER. V gave up 5 bases and J gave up 3 bases; unmatched junction bases: 11. The CDR3 totals 16 residues. The CDR3 DNA follows: TGCGCCAGCAGCTTTAATTCTGGGGGAGGGACAGATACGCAGTATTTT. Protein: CASSFNSGGGTDTQYF.